The entry below gives a single T cell receptor (beta chain) sequence along with its context. Its target is unknown. From the germline J gene comes the end of the CDR3, since the read stops 3 residues before it. Clones were sequenced by immunoSEQ multiplex PCR, and TCRdb holds only the in-frame ones, with some missing. The data show 15,000 to 17,000 clones, and the top ten clones hold 4.9%. This specimen belongs to a study of T cell clonality in common variable immunodeficiency. Germline lookup yields CDR1 SGHTA and CDR2 FQGNSA. Between the trimmed V and J ends, which lost 1 base and 8 bases, there was a span of 9 bases. The CDR3 is made up of 14 amino acids. Study results and limitations: Fewer deletions and N-nucleotide insertions were reportedly seen in common variable immunodeficiency TCR beta sequences.

Most patients and controls had Caucasian heritage. The sample taken for sequencing was peripheral blood mononuclear cells. The chain combines TRBV7-2 with TRBJ1-6; D unresolved. The sequence derives from a human donor with common variable immunodeficiency. The DNA read from the CDR3 is TGTGCCAGCAGCTTAGAAGGTTTGCATTCACCC. It is translated as CASSLEGLHSP. The whole CDR3 reads CASSLEGLHSPLHF.